These T cell receptor beta chains were read from a single sample in a study of blood T cell repertoires in COVID-19. TCRdb's copy holds only in-frame clones and misses some; the assay was immunoSEQ multiplex PCR. This sample has over 150,000 clones, with approximately 73% found just once. The sample consisted of peripheral blood. The source of these receptors is a woman aged 80 or over with acute or convalescent COVID-19. The CDR3 runs from the conserved cysteine through the conserved F or W. D genes are given only for firm matches. The size of a clone is reported for some rows only, either as once, few or many, or as a class for expanded clones.

clone size	V gene	D gene	J gene	CDR3 DNA	CDR3 protein
-	TRBV2	-	TRBJ1-1	TGTGCCAGCAGGTACAGTTTGACTGAAGCTTTCTTT	CASRYSLTEAFF
-	TRBV19	-	TRBJ2-7	TGTGCCAGTAGTATTCTCCGAGGGGGAAAATCCTACGAGCAGTACTTC	CASSILRGGKSYEQYF
-	TRBV10-1	TRBD1	TRBJ2-2	TGCGCCAGCAGTGGGGGACAGGGAAGCCGCACCGGGGAGCTGTTTTTT	CASSGGQGSRTGELFF
few	TRBV30	-	TRBJ1-5	TGTGCCTGGACTGCCTCCAGGGGCGTGGGGCAGCCCCAGCATTTT	CAWTASRGVGQPQHF
-	TRBV30	TRBD1	TRBJ1-1	TGTGCCTGGGACCGGGACAGCTTCACTGAAGCTTTCTTT	CAWDRDSFTEAFF
-	TRBV4-1	TRBD1	TRBJ1-1	TGCGCCAGCAGCCAAGCCGGGACAGGAGCGAACACTGAAGCTTTCTTT	CASSQAGTGANTEAFF
-	TRBV19	TRBD1	TRBJ1-4	TGTGCCAGTAGTAGCGCGGGACAGGGTCGAGAAAAACTGTTTTTT	CASSSAGQGREKLFF
few	TRBV30	-	TRBJ1-1	TGTGCCTGGAGTCTCCCACATCCGGGGGCTGAAGCTTTCTTT	CAWSLPHPGAEAFF
-	TRBV9	TRBD1	TRBJ2-2	TGTGCCAGCAGCGGGGACAGGGTCGCCGGGGAGCTGTTTTTT	CASSGDRVAGELFF
-	TRBV6-5	TRBD1	TRBJ2-3	TGTGCCAGCAGGACAGGGGACACAATGGATACGCAGTATTTT	CASRTGDTMDTQYF
once	TRBV6-6	TRBD1	TRBJ2-7	TGTGCCAGCAGTCAACAGGGGGATGCGTACGAGCAGTACTTC	CASSQQGDAYEQYF
-	TRBV6-2/TRBV6-3	-	TRBJ1-3	TGTGCCAGCAGTTACCTGAGAACTGGAAACACCATATATTTT	CASSYLRTGNTIYF
-	TRBV12-3/TRBV12-4	-	TRBJ1-6	TGTGCCAGCAGCCAAAGACAGAATTCACCCCTCCACTTT	CASSQRQNSPLHF
-	TRBV10-2	TRBD1	TRBJ1-5	TGCGCCAGCCGGGACAGGGTAAATCAGCCCCAGCATTTT	CASRDRVNQPQHF
-	TRBV7-2	TRBD1	TRBJ1-3	TGTGCCAGCAGCGCATGGGACAGCGGAAACACCATATATTTT	CASSAWDSGNTIYF
-	TRBV5-1	-	TRBJ1-4	TGCGCCAGCAGCTTGGGTGACAGTAATGAAAAACTGTTTTTT	CASSLGDSNEKLFF
-	TRBV30	-	TRBJ1-1	TGTGCCTGGAGTCCTGCGCGGCCTGAAGCTTTCTTT	CAWSPARPEAFF
-	TRBV27	TRBD1	TRBJ1-5	TGTGCCAGCAGTTTTTCAGAGGGGGCTGGACAGCCCCAGCATTTT	CASSFSEGAGQPQHF
-	TRBV7-3	-	TRBJ2-5	TGTGCCAGCAGCTTTGGAGAACAAGAGACCCAGTACTTC	CASSFGEQETQYF
-	TRBV30	-	TRBJ2-2	TGTGCCTGGAGTGTACTCCCCGGGGCGAACACCGGGGAGCTGTTTTTT	CAWSVLPGANTGELFF